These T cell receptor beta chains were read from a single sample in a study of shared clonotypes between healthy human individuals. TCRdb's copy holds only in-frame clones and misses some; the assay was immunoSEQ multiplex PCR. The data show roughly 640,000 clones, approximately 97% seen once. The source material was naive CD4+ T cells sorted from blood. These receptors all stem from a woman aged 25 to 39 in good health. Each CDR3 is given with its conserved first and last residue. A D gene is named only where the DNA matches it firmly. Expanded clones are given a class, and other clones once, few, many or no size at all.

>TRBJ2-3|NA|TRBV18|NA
CASSPSRLDTQYF
TGTGCCAGCTCACCAAGCCGGCTCGATACGCAGTATTTT
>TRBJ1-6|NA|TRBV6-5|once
CASSYSGRGGSPLHF
TGTGCCAGCAGTTACTCGGGCAGGGGTGGGTCACCCCTCCACTTT
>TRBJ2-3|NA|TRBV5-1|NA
CASSGGTLTTDTQYF
TGCGCCAGCTCAGGGGGGACACTCACCACAGATACGCAGTATTTT
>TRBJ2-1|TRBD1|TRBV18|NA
CASSPRQGWNEQFF
TGTGCCAGCTCACCGAGACAGGGATGGAATGAGCAGTTCTTC
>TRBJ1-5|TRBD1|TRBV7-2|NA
CASSTIDRGQRQPQHF
TGTGCCAGCAGCACCATCGACAGGGGGCAGCGGCAGCCCCAGCATTTT
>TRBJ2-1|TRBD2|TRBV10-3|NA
CAISVRTGGGNEQFF
TGTGCCATCAGTGTTCGGACGGGAGGGGGCAATGAGCAGTTCTTC
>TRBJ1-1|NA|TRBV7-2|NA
CASSLLGFTEAFF
TGTGCCAGCAGCTTATTGGGGTTTACTGAAGCTTTCTTT
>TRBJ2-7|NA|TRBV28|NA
CASSSIVSYEQYF
TGTGCCAGCAGCTCGATCGTCTCCTACGAGCAGTACTTC
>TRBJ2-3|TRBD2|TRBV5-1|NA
CASSLVAGGPSTDTQYF
TGCGCCAGCAGCTTGGTTGCGGGAGGGCCGAGCACAGATACGCAGTATTTT
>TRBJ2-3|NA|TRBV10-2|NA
CASSEIGVTDTQYF
TGCGCCAGCAGTGAGATCGGGGTCACAGATACGCAGTATTTT
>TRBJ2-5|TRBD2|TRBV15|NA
CATSRDPAGEETQYF
TGTGCCACCAGCAGAGATCCAGCGGGAGAAGAGACCCAGTACTTC
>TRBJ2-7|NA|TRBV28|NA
CASSLHGTTYEQYF
TGTGCCAGCAGTTTACATGGGACCACCTACGAGCAGTACTTC
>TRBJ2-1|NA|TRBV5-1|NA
CASSGTSGNSYNEQFF
TGCGCCAGCAGCGGGACAAGCGGAAACTCCTACAATGAGCAGTTCTTC
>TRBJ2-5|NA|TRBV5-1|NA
CASSEGIAETQYF
TGCGCCAGCAGCGAAGGGATCGCAGAGACCCAGTACTTC
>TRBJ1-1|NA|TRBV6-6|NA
CASSSNTEAFF
TGTGCCAGCAGCTCAAACACTGAAGCTTTCTTT
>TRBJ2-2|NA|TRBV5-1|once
CASSRGRLRAGELFF
TGCGCCAGCAGCCGGGGTCGACTGAGGGCCGGGGAGCTGTTTTTT
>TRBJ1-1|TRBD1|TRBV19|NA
CASSMGTDANTEAFF
TGTGCCAGTAGTATGGGGACAGACGCTAACACTGAAGCTTTCTTT
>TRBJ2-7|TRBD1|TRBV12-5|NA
CASGQGDRGAEQYF
TGTGCTAGTGGTCAAGGGGACAGGGGTGCCGAGCAGTACTTC
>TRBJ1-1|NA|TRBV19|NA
CATNPRVGNTEAFF
TGTGCCACCAATCCCAGGGTAGGGAACACTGAAGCTTTCTTT
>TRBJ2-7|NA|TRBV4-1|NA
CASSQDQTDSYEQYF
TGCGCCAGCAGCCAAGATCAAACGGACAGCTACGAGCAGTACTTC
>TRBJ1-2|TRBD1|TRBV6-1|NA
CASSELGTGVYGYTF
TGTGCCAGCAGTGAACTTGGGACAGGGGTCTATGGCTACACCTTC
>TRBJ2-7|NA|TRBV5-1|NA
CASSFPSPEQYF
TGCGCCAGCAGCTTCCCTAGTCCCGAGCAGTACTTC
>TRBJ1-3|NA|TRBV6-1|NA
CASSEGWGRGNTIYF
TGTGCCAGCAGTGAAGGCTGGGGGCGCGGAAACACCATATATTTT
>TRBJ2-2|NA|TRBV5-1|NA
CASAGTVNTGELFF
TGCGCCAGCGCCGGGACGGTCAACACCGGGGAGCTGTTTTTT
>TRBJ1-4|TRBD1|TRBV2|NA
CASVQTGVYEKLFF
TGTGCCAGCGTGCAGACAGGGGTATATGAAAAACTGTTTTTT
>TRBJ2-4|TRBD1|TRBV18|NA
CASSPDRANKNIQYF
TGTGCCAGCTCACCGGACAGGGCTAACAAAAACATTCAGTACTTC
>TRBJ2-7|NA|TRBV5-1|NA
CASSLSRNYEQYF
TGCGCCAGCAGCTTGAGCAGGAACTACGAGCAGTACTTC
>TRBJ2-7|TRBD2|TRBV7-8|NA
CASRPGTSGVTYEQYF
TGTGCCAGCAGACCCGGGACTAGCGGGGTTACCTACGAGCAGTACTTC
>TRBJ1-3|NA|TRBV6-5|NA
CASSMDGSSGNTIYF
TGTGCCAGCAGTATGGACGGGAGCTCTGGAAACACCATATATTTT
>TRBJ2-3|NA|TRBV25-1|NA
CASSQTLKSTDTQYF
TGTGCCAGCAGCCAAACCCTGAAAAGCACAGATACGCAGTATTTT
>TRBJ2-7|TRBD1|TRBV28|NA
CASNGQGRAYEQYF
TGTGCCAGCAATGGACAGGGGAGGGCCTACGAGCAGTACTTC
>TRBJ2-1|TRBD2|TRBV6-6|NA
CASSYGAGVANEQFF
TGTGCCAGCAGTTACGGTGCGGGAGTCGCCAATGAGCAGTTCTTC
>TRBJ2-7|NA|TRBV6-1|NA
CASSEAGRVAYEQYF
TGTGCCAGCAGTGAAGCGGGGCGAGTCGCCTACGAGCAGTACTTC
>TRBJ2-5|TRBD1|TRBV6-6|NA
CASSYKTGRETQYF
TGTGCCAGCAGTTACAAGACAGGGCGAGAGACCCAGTACTTC
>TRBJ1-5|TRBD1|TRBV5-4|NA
CASSSDREGNQPQHF
TGTGCCAGCAGCTCAGACAGGGAAGGGAATCAGCCCCAGCATTTT
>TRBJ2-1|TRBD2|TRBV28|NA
CASSRGGLAGFRAYNEQFF
TGTGCCAGCAGCCGGGGAGGACTAGCGGGATTTAGGGCGTACAATGAGCAGTTCTTC
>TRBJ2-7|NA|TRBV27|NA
CASSLRRHPGGEQYF
TGTGCCAGCAGTTTAAGGCGGCACCCTGGAGGAGAGCAGTACTTC
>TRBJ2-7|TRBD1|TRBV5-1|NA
CASSLPRDSSYEQYF
TGCGCCAGCAGCTTGCCTCGGGACAGTAGCTACGAGCAGTACTTC
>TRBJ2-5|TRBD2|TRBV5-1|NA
CASSLGPVLAGFQETQYF
TGCGCCAGCAGCTTGGGACCCGTACTAGCGGGGTTCCAAGAGACCCAGTACTTC
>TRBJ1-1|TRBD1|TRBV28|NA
CASTLDRVRNTEAFF
TGTGCCAGCACCCTCGACAGGGTACGGAACACTGAAGCTTTCTTT
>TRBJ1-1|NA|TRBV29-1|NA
CSAGEILGVITEAFF
TGCAGCGCCGGAGAGATCCTAGGGGTGATCACTGAAGCTTTCTTT